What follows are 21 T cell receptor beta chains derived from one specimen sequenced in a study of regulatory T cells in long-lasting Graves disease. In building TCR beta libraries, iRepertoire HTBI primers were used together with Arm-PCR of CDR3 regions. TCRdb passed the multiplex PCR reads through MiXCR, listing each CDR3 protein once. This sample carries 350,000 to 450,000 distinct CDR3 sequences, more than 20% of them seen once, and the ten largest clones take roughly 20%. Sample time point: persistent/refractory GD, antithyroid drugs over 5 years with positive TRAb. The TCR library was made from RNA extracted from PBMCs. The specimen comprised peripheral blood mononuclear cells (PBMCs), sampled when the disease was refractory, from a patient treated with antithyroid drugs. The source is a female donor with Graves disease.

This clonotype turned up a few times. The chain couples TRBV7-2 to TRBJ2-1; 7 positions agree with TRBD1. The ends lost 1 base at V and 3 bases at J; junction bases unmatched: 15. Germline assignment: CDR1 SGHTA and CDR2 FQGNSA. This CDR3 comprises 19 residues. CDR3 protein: CASSLVGGKAAGGYNEQFF. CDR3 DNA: TGTGCCAGCAGCTTAGTAGGTGGCAAGGCGGCAGGGGGCTACAATGAGCAGTTCTTC.

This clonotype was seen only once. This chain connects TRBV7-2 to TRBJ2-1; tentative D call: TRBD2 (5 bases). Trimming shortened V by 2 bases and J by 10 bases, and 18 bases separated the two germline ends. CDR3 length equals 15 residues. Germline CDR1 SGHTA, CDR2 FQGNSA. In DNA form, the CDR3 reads TGTGCCAGCAGCTTATGGTGGGAGAGCCCTCAGGAGCAGTTCTTC. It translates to CASSLWWESPQEQFF. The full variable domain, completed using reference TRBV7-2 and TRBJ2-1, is GAGVSQSPSNKVTEKGKDVELRCDPISGHTALYWYRQSLGQGLEFLIYFQGNSAPDKSGLPSDRFSAERTGGSVSTLTIQRTQQEDSAVYLCASSLWWESPQEQFFGPGTRLTVL.

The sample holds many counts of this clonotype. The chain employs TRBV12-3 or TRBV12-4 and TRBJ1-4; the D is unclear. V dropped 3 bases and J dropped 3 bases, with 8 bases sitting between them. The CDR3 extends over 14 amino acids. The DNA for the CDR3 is TGTGCCAGCAGTTTCGGGCATCCTAATGAAAAACTGTTTTTT. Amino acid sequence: CASSFGHPNEKLFF.

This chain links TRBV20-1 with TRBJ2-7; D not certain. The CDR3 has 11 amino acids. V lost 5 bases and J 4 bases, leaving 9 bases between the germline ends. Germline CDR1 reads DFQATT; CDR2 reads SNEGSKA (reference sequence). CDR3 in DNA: TGCAGTGCTTTGACGGATTACGAGCAGTACTTC. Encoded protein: CSALTDYEQYF.

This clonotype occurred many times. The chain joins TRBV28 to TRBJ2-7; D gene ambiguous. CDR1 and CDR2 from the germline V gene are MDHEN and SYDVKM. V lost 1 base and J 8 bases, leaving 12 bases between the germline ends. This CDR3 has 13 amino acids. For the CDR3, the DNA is TGTGCCAGCAGTTTATTCTACGGTAATCAGCAGTACTTC. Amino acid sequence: CASSLFYGNQQYF.

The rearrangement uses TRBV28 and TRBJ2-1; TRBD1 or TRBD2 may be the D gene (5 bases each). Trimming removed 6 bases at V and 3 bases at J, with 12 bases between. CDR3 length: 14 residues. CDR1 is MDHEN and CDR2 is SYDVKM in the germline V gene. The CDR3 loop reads CASRPGADYNEQFF. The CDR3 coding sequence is TGTGCCAGCAGACCCGGGGCAGACTACAATGAGCAGTTCTTC.

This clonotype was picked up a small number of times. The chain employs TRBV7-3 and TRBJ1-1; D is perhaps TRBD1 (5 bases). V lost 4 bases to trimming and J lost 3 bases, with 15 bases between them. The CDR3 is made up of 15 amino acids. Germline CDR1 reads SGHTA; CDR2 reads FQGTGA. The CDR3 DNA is TGTGCCAGCAGCTGGGCAGGACAAGATCACACTGAAGCTTTCTTT. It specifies CASSWAGQDHTEAFF.

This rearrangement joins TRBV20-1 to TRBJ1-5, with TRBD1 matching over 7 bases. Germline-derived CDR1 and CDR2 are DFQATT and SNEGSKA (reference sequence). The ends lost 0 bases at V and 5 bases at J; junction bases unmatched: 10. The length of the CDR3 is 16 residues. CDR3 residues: CSAREETGTVDQPQHF. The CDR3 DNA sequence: TGCAGTGCTAGAGAGGAGACAGGGACGGTCGATCAGCCCCAGCATTTT.

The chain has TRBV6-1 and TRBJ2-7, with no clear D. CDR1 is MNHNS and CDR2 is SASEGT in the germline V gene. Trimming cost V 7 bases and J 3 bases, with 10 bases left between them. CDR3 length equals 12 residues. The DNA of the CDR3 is TGTGCCAGCATGCAGAACTACTACGAGCAGTACTTC. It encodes CASMQNYYEQYF.

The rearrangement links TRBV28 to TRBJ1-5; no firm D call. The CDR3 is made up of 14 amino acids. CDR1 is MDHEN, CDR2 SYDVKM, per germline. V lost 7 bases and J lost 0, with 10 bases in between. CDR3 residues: CASTSDLSNQPQHF. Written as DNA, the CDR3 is TGTGCCAGCACCTCGGACCTTAGCAATCAGCCCCAGCATTTT.

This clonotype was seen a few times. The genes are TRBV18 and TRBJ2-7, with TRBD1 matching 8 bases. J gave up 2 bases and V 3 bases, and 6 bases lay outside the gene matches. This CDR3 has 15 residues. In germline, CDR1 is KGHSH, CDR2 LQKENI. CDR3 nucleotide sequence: TGTGCCAGCTCACCTTTGGACAGGGCCCCCTACGAGCAGTACTTC. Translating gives CASSPLDRAPYEQYF.

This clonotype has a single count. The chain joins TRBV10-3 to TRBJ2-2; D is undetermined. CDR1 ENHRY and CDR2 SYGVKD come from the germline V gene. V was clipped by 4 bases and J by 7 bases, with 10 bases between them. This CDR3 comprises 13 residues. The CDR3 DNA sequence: TGTGCCATCAGTGCCCAAAGGGACGGGGAGCTGTTTTTT. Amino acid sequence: CAISAQRDGELFF.

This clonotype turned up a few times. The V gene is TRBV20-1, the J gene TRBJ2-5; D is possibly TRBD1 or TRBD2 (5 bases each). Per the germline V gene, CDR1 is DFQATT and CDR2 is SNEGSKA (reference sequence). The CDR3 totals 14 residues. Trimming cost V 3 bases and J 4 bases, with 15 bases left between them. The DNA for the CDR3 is TGCAGTGCTAGTTGGGGGAGAGGGGCAGAGACCCAGTACTTC. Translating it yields CSASWGRGAETQYF.

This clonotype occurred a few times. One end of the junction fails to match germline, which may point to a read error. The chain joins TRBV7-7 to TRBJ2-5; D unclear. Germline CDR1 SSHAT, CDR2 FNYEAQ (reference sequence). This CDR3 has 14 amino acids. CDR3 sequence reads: CASSPYRYQETQYF. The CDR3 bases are TGTGCTAGCAGCCCCTATAGGTACCAAGAGACCCAGTACTTC.

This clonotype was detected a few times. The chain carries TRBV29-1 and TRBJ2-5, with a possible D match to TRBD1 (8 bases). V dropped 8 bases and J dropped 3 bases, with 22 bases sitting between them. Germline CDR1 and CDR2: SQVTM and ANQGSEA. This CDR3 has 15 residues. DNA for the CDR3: TGCAGCAAACCCTTCGACAGGGGAGGGGAAGAGACCCAGTACTTC. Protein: CSKPFDRGGEETQYF.

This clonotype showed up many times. As DNA, the CDR3 is TGTGCCAGCAGCTTAGATGGTCACCCTCAAGAGACCCAGTACTTC. Translation: CASSLDGHPQETQYF. The chain couples TRBV11-2 to TRBJ2-5; D ambiguous. CDR1 is SGHAT, CDR2 FQNNGV, per germline. CDR3 length equals 15 residues. V lost 0 bases and J lost 2, with 10 bases in between.

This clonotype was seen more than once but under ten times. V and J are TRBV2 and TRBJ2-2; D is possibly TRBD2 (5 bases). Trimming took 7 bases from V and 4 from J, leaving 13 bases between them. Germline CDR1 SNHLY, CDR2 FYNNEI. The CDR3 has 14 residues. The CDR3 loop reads CASKETGFTGELFF. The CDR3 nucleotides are TGTGCCAGCAAGGAAACGGGATTCACCGGGGAGCTGTTTTTT.

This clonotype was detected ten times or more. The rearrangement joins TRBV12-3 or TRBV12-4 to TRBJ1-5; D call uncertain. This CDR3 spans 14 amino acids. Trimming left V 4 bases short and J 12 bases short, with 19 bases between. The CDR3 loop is CASSSSSSSLLQHF. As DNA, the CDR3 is TGTGCCAGCAGTTCTTCCAGCTCATCGCTGCTCCAGCATTTT.

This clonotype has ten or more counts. In DNA form, the CDR3 reads TGTGCCAGCGGTGAGACAGGGAGAGGGAACACTGAAGCTTTCTTT. Residues: CASGETGRGNTEAFF. This sequence joins TRBV12-3 or TRBV12-4 and TRBJ1-1, with 7 bases matching TRBD1. Unmatched junction bases numbered 10, after V lost 8 bases and J lost 1 base. The CDR3 has 15 residues.

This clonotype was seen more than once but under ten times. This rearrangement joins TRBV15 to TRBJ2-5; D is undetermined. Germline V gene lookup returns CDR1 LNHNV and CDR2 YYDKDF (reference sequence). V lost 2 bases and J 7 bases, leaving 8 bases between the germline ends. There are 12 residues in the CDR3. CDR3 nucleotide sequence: TGTGCCACCAGCAGACAATCCGGGACCCAGTACTTC. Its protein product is CATSRQSGTQYF.

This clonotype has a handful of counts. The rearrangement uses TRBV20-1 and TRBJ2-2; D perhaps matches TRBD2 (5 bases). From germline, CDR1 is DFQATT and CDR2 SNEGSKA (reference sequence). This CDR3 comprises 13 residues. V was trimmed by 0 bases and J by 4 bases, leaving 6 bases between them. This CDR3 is CSAREGSTGELFF. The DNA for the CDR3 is TGCAGTGCTAGAGAAGGGAGCACCGGGGAGCTGTTTTTT.